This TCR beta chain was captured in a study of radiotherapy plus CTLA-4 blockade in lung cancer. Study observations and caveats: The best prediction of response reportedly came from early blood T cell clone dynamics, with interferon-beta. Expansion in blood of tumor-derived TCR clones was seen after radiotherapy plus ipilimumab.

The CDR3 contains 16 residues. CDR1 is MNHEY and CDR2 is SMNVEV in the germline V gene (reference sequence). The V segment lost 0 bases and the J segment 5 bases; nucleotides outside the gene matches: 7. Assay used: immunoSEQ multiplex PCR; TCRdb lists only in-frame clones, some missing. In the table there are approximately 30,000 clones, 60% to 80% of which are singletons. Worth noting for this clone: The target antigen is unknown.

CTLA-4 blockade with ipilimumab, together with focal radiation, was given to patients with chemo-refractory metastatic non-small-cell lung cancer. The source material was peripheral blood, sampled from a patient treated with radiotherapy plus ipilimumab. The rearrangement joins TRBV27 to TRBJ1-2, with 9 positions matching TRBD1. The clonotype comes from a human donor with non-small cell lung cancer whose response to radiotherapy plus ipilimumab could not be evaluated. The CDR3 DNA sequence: TGTGCCAGCAGTTTATCCATGGGACAGGGCCTTTATGGCTACACCTTC. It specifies CASSLSMGQGLYGYTF.